This T cell receptor beta chain was sequenced for a study of cytomegalovirus exposure and HLA in healthy donors. Study findings and constraints: In an earlier analysis, productive rearrangement rates for most beta V segments clustered near 87% or 30%. CMV antigen specificity of three CMV-associated chains was confirmed in vitro.

Looked up from germline, CDR1 is SGHNT and CDR2 is YENEEA. The germline V and J ends were trimmed by 4 bases and 5 bases, with 12 bases remaining between them. There are 13 residues in the CDR3. The PCR had 60 Vbeta and 13 Jbeta primers. TCRdb's copy holds only in-frame clones and misses some; the assay was immunoSEQ multiplex PCR. The sample has around 150,000 clones, 80% to 85% seen once. About this clone itself: The antigen is not known.

This sequence joins TRBV11-3 and TRBJ2-7, with D perhaps TRBD1 (5 bases). The source of this sequence is a male donor in good health and CMV-seropositive. Sequencing was performed on PBMCs. The CDR3 loop is CASSSTGADEQYF. DNA of the CDR3: TGTGCCAGCAGCTCCACTGGGGCGGACGAGCAGTACTTC.